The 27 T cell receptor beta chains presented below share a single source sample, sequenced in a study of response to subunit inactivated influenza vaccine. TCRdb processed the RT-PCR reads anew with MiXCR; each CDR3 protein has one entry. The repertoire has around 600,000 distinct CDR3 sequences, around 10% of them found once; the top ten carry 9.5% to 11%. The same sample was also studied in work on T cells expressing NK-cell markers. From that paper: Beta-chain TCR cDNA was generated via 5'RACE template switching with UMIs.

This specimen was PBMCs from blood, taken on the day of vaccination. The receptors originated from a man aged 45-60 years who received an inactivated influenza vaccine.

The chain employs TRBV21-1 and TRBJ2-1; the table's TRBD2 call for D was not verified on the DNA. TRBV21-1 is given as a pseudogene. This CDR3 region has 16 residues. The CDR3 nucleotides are TGTGCCAGCAGCCACCCCGGGACTAACCCCTACAATGAGCAGTTCTTC. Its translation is CASSHPGTNPYNEQFF.

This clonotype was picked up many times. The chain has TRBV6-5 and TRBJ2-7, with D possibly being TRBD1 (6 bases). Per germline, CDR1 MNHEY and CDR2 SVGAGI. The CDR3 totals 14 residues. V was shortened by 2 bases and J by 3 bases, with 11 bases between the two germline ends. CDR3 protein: CASSYLRDNYEQYF. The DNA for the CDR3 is TGTGCCAGCAGTTACCTCCGGGACAACTACGAGCAGTACTTC.

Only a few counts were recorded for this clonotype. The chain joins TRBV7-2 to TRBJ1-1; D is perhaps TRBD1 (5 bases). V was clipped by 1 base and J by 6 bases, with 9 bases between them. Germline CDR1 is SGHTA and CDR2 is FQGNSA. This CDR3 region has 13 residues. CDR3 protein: CASSLVTTAEAFF. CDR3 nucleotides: TGTGCCAGCAGCTTAGTTACGACAGCTGAAGCTTTCTTT.

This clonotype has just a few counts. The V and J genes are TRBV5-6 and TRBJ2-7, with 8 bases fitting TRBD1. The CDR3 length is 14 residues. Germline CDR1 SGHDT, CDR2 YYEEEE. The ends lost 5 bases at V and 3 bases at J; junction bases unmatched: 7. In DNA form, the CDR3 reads TGTGCCAGCAGGAGGACAGGGCGGCTCTACGAGCAGTACTTC. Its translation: CASRRTGRLYEQYF.

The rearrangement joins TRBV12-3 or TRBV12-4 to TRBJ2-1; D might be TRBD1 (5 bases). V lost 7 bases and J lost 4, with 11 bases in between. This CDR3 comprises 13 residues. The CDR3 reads CASTQDTYNEQFF. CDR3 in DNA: TGTGCCAGCACCCAGGACACGTACAATGAGCAGTTCTTC.

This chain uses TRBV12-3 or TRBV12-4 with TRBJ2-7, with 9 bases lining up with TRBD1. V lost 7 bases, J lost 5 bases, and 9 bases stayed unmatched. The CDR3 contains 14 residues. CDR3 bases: TGTGCCAGCAATCGGGACAGGGTCGGGGACGAGCAGTACTTC. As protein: CASNRDRVGDEQYF.

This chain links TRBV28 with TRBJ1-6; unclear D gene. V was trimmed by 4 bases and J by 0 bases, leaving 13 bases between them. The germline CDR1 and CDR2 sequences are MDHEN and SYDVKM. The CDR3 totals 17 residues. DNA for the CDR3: TGTGCCAGCAGTTCCCTTAAGAAGAGCTCCTATAATTCACCCCTCCACTTT. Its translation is CASSSLKKSSYNSPLHF.

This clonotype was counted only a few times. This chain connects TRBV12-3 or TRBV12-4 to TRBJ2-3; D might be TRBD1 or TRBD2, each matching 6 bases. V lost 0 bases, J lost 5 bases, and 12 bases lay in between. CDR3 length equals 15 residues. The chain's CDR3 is CASSLAPGAIDTQYF. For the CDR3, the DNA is TGTGCCAGCAGTTTAGCACCGGGGGCAATAGATACGCAGTATTTT.

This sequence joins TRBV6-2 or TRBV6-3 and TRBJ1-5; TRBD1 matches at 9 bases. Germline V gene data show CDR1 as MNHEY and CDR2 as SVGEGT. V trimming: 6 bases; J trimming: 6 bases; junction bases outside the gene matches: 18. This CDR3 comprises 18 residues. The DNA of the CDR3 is TGTGCCAGCAGGCGACAGGGGGTATATCGCCGACCCCCTCAGCCCCAGCATTTT. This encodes CASRRQGVYRRPPQPQHF.

CDR3 in DNA: TGCAGTGCTTGGGGGAGTCTGGCGGGGTCCTACAATGAGCAGTTCTTC. This encodes CSAWGSLAGSYNEQFF. The V call is TRBV20-1, the J call TRBJ2-1, with D tentatively TRBD2 (6 bases). Between the trimmed V and J ends, which lost 5 bases and 1 base, there was a span of 18 bases. Germline lookup yields CDR1 DFQATT and CDR2 SNEGSKA (reference sequence). The CDR3 totals 16 residues.

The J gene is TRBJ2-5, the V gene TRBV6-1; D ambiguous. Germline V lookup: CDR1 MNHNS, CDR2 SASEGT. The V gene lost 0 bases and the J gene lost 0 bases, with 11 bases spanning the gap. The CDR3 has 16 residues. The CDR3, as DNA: TGTGCCAGCAGTGAAGCCCCGGGTCTTGACCAAGAGACCCAGTACTTC. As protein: CASSEAPGLDQETQYF.

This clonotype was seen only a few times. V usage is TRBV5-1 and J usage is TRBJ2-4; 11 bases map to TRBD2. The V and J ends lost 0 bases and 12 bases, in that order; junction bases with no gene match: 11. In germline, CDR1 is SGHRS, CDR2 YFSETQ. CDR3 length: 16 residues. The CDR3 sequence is CASSLGVAGGKAAQYF. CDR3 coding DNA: TGCGCCAGCAGCTTGGGGGTAGCGGGAGGGAAGGCGGCTCAGTACTTC.

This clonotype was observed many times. CDR3: CASSPTGANTGELFF. The DNA for the CDR3 is TGTGCCAGCAGTCCCACAGGGGCTAACACCGGGGAGCTGTTTTTT. The chain joins TRBV12-3 or TRBV12-4 to TRBJ2-2, with 7 bases lining up with TRBD1. CDR3 length: 15 amino acids. J was trimmed by 2 bases and V by 5 bases; bases with no gene match: 5.

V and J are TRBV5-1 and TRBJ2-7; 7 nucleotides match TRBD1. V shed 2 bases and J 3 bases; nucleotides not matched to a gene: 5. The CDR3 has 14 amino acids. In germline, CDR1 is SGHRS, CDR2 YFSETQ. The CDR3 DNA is TGCGCCAGCAGCTTTGGGGGACAGAACTACGAGCAGTACTTC. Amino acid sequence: CASSFGGQNYEQYF.

CDR3 bases: TGTGCCACCAGCAGAGAAGACTCTGGGGCCAACGTCCTGACTTTC. This sequence encodes CATSREDSGANVLTF. J is TRBJ2-6 and V is TRBV15; D unclear. This CDR3 comprises 15 residues. V dropped 0 bases and J dropped 0 bases, with 3 bases sitting between them. CDR1 LNHNV and CDR2 YYDKDF come from the germline V gene (reference sequence).

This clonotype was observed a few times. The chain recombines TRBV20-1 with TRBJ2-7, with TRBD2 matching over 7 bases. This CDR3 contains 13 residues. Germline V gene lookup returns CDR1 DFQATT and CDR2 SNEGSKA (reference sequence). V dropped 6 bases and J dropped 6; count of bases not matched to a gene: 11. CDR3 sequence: CSAMTSSRLEQYF. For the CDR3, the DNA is TGCAGTGCCATGACTAGCTCCAGGCTCGAGCAGTACTTC.

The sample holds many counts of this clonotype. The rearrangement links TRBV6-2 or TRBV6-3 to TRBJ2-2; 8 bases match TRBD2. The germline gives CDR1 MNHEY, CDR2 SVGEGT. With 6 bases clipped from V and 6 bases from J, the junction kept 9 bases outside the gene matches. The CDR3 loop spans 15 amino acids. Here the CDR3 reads CASRVASGWSGELFF. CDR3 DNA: TGTGCCAGCAGGGTGGCTAGCGGGTGGTCCGGGGAGCTGTTTTTT.

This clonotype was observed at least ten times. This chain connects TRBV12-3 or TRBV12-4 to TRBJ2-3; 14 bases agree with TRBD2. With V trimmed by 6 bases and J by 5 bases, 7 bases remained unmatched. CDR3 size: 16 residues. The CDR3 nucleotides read TGTGCCAGCAGGAGACTAGCGGGAGGGCCTGGAGATACGCAGTATTTT. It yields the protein CASRRLAGGPGDTQYF.

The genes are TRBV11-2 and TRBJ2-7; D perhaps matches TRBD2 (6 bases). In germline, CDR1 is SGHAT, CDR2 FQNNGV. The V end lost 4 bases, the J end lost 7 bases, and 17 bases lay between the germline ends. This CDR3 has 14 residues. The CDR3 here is CASSSRGSLIEQYF. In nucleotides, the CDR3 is TGTGCCAGCAGCTCGCGGGGCAGTTTAATTGAGCAGTACTTC.

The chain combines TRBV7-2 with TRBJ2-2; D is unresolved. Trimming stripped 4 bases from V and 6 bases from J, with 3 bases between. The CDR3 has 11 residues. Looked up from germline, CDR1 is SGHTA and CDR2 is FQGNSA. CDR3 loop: CASSYSGELFF. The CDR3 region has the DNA TGTGCCAGCAGCTATTCCGGGGAGCTGTTTTTT.

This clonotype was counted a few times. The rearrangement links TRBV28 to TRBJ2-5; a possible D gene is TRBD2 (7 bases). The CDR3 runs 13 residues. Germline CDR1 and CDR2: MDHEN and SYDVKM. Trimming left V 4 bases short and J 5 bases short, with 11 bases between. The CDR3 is CASSWGGLETQYF. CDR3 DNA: TGTGCCAGCAGTTGGGGGGGCCTGGAGACCCAGTACTTC.

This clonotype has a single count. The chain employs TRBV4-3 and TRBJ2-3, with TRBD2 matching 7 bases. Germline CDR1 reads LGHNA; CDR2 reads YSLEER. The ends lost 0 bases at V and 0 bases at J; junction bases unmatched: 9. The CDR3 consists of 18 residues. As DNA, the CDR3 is TGCGCCAGCAGCCAAGATCTAGCGGTGGGTCTTAGCACAGATACGCAGTATTTT. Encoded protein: CASSQDLAVGLSTDTQYF.

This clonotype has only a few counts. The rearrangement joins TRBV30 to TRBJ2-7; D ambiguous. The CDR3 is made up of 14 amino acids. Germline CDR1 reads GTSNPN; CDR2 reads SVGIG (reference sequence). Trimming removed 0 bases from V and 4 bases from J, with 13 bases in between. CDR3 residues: CAWSVSAFLYEQYF. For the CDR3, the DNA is TGTGCCTGGAGTGTTTCGGCGTTCCTTTACGAGCAGTACTTC.

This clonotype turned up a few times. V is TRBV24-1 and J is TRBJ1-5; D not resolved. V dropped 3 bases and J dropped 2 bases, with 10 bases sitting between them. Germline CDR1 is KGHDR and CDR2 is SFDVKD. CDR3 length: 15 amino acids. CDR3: CATSDRRSGNQPQHF. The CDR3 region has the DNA TGTGCCACCAGTGATAGGAGAAGCGGCAATCAGCCCCAGCATTTT.

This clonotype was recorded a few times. The CDR3 region is CATSDPAKGTDTQYF. The CDR3 bases are TGTGCCACCAGTGATCCGGCAAAGGGCACAGATACGCAGTATTTT. J is TRBJ2-3 and V is TRBV24-1, with D unclear. Germline CDR1 and CDR2: KGHDR and SFDVKD. This CDR3 has 15 amino acids. V lost 3 bases to trimming and J lost 1 base, with 10 bases between them.

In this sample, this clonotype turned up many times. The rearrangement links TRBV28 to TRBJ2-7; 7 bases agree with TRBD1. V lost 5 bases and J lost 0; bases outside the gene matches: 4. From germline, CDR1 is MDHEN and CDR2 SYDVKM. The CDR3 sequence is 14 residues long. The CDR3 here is CASSNRDSSYEQYF. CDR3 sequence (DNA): TGTGCCAGCAGTAACCGGGACAGCTCCTACGAGCAGTACTTC.

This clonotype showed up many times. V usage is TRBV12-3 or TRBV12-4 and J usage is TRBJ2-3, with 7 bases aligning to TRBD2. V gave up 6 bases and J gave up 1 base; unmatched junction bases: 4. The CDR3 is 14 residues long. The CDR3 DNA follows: TGTGCCAGCAGACCAAGCGGGGGCACAGATACGCAGTATTTT. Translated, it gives CASRPSGGTDTQYF.